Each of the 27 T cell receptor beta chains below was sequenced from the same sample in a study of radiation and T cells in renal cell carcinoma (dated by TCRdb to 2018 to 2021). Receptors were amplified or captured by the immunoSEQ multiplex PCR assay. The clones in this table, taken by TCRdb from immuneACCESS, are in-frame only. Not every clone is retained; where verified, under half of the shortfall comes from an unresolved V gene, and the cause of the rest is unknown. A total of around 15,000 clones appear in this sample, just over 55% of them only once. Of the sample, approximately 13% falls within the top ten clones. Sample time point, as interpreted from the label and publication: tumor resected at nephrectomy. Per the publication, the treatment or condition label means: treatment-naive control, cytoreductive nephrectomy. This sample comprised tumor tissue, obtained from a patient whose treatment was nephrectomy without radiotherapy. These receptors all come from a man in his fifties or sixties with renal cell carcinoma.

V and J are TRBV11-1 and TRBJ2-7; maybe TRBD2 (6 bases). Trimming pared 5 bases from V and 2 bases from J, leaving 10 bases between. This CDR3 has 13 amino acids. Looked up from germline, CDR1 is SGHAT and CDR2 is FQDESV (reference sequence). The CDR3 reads CASSAGPTYEQYF. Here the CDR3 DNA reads TGTGCCAGCAGCGCGGGACCCACCTACGAGCAGTACTTC.

The CDR3 here is CASSAIGVSYEQYF. In DNA, the CDR3 is TGTGCCAGCAGTGCGATAGGAGTCTCCTACGAGCAGTACTTC. The V and J genes are TRBV6-1 and TRBJ2-7; no definite D call. Trimming removed 4 bases at V and 0 bases at J, with 10 bases between. Per the germline V gene, CDR1 is MNHNS and CDR2 is SASEGT. The CDR3 totals 14 residues.

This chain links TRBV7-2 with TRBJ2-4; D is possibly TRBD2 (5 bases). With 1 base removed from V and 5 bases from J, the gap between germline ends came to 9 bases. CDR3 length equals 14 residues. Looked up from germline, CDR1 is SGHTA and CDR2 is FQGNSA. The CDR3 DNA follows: TGTGCCAGCAGCTTAGGGACTTCTCAAAACATTCAGTACTTC. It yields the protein CASSLGTSQNIQYF. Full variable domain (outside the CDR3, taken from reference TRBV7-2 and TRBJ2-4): GAGVSQSPSNKVTEKGKDVELRCDPISGHTALYWYRQSLGQGLEFLIYFQGNSAPDKSGLPSDRFSAERTGGSVSTLTIQRTQQEDSAVYLCASSLGTSQNIQYFGAGTRLSVL.

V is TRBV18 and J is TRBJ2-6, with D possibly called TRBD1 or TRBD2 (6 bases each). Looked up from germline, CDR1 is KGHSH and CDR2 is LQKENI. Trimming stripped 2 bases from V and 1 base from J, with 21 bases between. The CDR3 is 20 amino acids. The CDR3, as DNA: TGTGCCAGCTCACCAACGGAGGGACGGCAGGGGACATCTGGGGCCAACGTCCTGACTTTC. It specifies CASSPTEGRQGTSGANVLTF.

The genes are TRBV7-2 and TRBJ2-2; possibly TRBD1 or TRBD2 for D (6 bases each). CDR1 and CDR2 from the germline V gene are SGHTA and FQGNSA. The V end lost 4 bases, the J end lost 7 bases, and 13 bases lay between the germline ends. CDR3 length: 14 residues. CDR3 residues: CASSSVGGGGELFF. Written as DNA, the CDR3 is TGTGCCAGCAGCTCGGTGGGGGGCGGCGGGGAGCTGTTTTTT.

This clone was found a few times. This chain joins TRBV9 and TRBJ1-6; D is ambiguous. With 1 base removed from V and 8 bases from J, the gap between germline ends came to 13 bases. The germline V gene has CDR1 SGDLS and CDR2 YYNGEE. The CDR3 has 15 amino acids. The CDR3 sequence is CASSVRAGGDSPLHF. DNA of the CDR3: TGTGCCAGCAGCGTAAGGGCAGGTGGAGATTCACCCCTCCACTTT.

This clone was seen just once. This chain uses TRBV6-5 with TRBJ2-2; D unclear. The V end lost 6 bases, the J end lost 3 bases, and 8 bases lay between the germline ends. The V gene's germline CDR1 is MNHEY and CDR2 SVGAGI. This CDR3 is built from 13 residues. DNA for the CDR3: TGTGCCAGCAGCCCTACAGACACCGGGGAGCTGTTTTTT. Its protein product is CASSPTDTGELFF.

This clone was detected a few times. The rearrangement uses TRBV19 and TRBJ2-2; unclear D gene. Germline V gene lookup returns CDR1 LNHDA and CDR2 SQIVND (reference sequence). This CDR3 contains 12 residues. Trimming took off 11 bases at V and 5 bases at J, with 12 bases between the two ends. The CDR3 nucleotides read TGTGCCTCTTACGGACCGACCGGGGAGCTGTTTTTT. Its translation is CASYGPTGELFF.

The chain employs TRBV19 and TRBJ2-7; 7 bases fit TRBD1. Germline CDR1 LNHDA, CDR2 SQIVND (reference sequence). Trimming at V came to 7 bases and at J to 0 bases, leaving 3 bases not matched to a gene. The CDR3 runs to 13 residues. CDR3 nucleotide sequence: TGTGCCAGTAAAAGGACAGGCTCCTACGAGCAGTACTTC. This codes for CASKRTGSYEQYF.

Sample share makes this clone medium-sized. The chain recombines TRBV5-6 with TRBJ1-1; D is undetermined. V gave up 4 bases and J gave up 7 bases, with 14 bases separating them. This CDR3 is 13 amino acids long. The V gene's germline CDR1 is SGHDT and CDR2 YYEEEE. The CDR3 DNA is TGTGCCAGCAGCGGGATCCGGGTGGATGAAGCTTTCTTT. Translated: CASSGIRVDEAFF.

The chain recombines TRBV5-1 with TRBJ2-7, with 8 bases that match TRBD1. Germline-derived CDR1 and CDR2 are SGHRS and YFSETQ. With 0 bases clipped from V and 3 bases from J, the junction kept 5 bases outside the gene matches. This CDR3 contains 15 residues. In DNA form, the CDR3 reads TGCGCCAGCAGCTTGGTGTCCGGACAGGGCTACGAGCAGTACTTC. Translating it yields CASSLVSGQGYEQYF.

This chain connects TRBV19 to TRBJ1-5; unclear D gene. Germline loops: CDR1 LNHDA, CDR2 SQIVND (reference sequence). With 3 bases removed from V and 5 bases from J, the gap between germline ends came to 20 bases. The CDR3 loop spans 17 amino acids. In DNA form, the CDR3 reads TGTGCCAGTAGTATCCCTTCAACGACCGGATACGATCAGCCCCAGCATTTT. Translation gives CASSIPSTTGYDQPQHF.

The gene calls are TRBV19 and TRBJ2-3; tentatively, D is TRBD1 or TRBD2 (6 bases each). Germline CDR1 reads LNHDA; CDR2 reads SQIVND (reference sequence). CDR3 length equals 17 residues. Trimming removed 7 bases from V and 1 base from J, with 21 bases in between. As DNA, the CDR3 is TGTGCCAGTACCCATGTGGGGGGCGGGTACGGCACAGATACGCAGTATTTT. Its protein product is CASTHVGGGYGTDTQYF.

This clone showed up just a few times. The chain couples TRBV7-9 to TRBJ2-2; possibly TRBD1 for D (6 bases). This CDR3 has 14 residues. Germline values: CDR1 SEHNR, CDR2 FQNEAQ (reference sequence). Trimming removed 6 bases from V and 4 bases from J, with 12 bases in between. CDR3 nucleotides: TGTGCCAGCAGGTCGGACAGAGCCACCGGGGAGCTGTTTTTT. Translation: CASRSDRATGELFF.

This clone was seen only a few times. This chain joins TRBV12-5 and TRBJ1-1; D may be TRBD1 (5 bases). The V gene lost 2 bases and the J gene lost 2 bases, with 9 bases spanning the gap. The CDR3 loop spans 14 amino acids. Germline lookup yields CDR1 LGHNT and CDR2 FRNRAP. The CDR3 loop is CASGLIGVNTEAFF. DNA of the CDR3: TGTGCTAGTGGTTTGATAGGGGTAAACACTGAAGCTTTCTTT.

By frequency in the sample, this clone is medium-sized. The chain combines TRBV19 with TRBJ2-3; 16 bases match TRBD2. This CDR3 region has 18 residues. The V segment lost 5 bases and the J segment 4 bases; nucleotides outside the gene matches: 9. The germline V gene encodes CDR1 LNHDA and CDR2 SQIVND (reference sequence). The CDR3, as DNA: TGTGCCAGTAGTCCGGGACTAGCGGGGGGGCAGCTCGCAGATACGCAGTATTTT. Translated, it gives CASSPGLAGGQLADTQYF.

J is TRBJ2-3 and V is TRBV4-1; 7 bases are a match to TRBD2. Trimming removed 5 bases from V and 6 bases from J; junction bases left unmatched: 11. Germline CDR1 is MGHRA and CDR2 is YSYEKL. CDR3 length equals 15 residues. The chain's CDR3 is CASSSASGGPDTQYF. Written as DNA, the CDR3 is TGCGCCAGCAGCTCGGCTAGCGGTGGGCCGGATACGCAGTATTTT.

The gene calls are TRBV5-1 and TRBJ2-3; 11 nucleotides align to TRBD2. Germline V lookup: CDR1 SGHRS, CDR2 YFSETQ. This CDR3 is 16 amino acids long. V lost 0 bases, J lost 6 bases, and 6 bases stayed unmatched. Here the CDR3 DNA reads TGCGCCAGCAGCTTGGAGCTAGCGGGGGGTGCGGATACGCAGTATTTT. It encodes CASSLELAGGADTQYF. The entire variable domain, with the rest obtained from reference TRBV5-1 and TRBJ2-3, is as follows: KAGVTQTPRYLIKTRGQQVTLSCSPISGHRSVSWYQQTPGQGLQFLFEYFSETQRNKGNFPGRFSGRQFSNSRSEMNVSTLELGDSALYLCASSLELAGGADTQYFGPGTRLTVL.

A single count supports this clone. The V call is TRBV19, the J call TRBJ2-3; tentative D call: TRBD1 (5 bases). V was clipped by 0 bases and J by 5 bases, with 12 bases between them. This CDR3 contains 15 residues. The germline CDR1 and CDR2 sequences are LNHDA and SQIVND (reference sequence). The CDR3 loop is CASSIEQGTIDTQYF. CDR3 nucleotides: TGTGCCAGTAGTATAGAGCAGGGCACAATAGATACGCAGTATTTT.

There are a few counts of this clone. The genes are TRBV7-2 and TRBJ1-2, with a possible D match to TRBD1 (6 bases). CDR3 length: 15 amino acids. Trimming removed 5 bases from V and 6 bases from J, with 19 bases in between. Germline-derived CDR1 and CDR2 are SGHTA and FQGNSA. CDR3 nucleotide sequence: TGTGCCAGCAGCCCCGGGGGCTCCCGGGGGGATGGCTACACCTTC. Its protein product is CASSPGGSRGDGYTF. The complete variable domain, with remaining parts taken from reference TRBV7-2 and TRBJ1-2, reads GAGVSQSPSNKVTEKGKDVELRCDPISGHTALYWYRQSLGQGLEFLIYFQGNSAPDKSGLPSDRFSAERTGGSVSTLTIQRTQQEDSAVYLCASSPGGSRGDGYTFGSGTRLTVV.

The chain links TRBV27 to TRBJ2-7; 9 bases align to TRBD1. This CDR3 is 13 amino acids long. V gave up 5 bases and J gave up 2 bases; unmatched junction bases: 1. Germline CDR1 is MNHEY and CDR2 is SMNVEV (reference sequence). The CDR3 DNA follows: TGTGCCAGCAGTAGGACAGGGGCCTACGAGCAGTACTTC. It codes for CASSRTGAYEQYF.

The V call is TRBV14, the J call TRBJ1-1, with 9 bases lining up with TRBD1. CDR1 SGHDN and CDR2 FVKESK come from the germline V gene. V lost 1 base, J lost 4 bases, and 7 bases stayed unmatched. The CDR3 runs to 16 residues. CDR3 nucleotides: TGTGCCAGCAGCCAAGCTGGGACAGGGACGGGCACTGAAGCTTTCTTT. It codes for CASSQAGTGTGTEAFF.

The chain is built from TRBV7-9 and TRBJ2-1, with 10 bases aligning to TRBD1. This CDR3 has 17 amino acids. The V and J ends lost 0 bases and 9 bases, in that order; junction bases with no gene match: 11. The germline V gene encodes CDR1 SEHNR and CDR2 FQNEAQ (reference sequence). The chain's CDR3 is CASSLARPGQGSSEQFF. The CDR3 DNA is TGTGCCAGCAGCTTAGCGCGGCCGGGACAGGGGAGTAGTGAGCAGTTCTTC.

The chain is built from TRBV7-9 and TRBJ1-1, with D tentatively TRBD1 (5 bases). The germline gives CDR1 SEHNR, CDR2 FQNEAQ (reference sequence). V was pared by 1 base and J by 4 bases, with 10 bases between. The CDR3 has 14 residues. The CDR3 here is CASSLGGSATEAFF. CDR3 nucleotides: TGTGCCAGCAGCTTAGGGGGCAGCGCCACTGAAGCTTTCTTT.

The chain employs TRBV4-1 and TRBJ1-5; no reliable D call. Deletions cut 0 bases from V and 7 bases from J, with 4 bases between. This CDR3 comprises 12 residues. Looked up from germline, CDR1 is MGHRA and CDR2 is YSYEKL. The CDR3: CASSQDNQPQHF. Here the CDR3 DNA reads TGCGCCAGCAGCCAAGACAACCAGCCCCAGCATTTT.

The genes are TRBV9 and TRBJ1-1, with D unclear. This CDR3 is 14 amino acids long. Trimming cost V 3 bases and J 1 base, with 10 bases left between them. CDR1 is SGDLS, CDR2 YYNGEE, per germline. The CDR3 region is CASSGHVGNTEAFF. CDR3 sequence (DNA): TGTGCCAGCAGCGGCCACGTCGGGAACACTGAAGCTTTCTTT. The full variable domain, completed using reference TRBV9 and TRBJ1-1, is DSGVTQTPKHLITATGQRVTLRCSPRSGDLSVYWYQQSLDQGLQFLIQYYNGEERAKGNILERFSAQQFPDLHSELNLSSLELGDSALYFCASSGHVGNTEAFFGQGTRLTVV.

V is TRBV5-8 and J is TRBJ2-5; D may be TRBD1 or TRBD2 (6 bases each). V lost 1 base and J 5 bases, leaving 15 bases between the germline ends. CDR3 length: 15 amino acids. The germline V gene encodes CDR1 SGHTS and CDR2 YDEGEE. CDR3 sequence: CASSLWFGGSETQYF. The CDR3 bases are TGTGCCAGCAGCTTGTGGTTCGGGGGCAGTGAGACCCAGTACTTC. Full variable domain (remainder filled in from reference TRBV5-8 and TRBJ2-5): EAGVTQSPTHLIKTRGQQATLRCSPISGHTSVYWYQQALGLGLQFLLWYDEGEERNRGNFPPRFSGRQFPNYSSELNVNALELEDSALYLCASSLWFGGSETQYFGPGTRLLVL.